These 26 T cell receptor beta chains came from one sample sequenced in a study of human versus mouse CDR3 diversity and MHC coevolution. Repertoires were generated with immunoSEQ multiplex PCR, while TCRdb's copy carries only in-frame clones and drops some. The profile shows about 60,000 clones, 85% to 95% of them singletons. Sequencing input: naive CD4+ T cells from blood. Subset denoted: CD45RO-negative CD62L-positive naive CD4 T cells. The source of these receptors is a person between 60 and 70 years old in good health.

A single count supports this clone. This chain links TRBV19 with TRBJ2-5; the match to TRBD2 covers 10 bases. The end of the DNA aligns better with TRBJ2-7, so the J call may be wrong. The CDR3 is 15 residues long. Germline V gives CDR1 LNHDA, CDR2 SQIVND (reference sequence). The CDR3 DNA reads TGTGCCAGTAGGGTCCTAGCGGGGGATTCCTACGAGCAGTACTTC. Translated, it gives CASRVLAGDSYEQYF.

The CDR3 nucleotides are TGCGCCAGCAGCTTGGCGGCAGGTTCCTTACCGAACACTGAAGCTTTCTTT. It specifies CASSLAAGSLPNTEAFF. This chain links TRBV5-1 with TRBJ1-1; D is uncertain. Trimming took off 0 bases at V and 1 base at J, with 16 bases between the two ends. The germline V gene encodes CDR1 SGHRS and CDR2 YFSETQ. This CDR3 comprises 17 residues. The whole variable domain, filled in from reference TRBV5-1 and TRBJ1-1, reads KAGVTQTPRYLIKTRGQQVTLSCSPISGHRSVSWYQQTPGQGLQFLFEYFSETQRNKGNFPGRFSGRQFSNSRSEMNVSTLELGDSALYLCASSLAAGSLPNTEAFFGQGTRLTVV.

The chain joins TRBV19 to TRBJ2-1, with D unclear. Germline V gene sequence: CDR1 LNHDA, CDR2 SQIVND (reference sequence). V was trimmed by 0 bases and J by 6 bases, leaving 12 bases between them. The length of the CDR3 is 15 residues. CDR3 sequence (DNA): TGTGCCAGTAGTATAGACTACTTCCTAGGCAATGAGCAGTTCTTC. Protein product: CASSIDYFLGNEQFF.

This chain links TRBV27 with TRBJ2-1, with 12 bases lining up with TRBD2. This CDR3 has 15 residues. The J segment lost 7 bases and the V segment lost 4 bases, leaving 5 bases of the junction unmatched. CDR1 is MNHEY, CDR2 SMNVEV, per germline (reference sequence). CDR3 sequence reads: CASSSLAGGRNEQFF. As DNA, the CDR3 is TGTGCCAGCAGTTCTCTAGCGGGAGGGCGGAATGAGCAGTTCTTC.

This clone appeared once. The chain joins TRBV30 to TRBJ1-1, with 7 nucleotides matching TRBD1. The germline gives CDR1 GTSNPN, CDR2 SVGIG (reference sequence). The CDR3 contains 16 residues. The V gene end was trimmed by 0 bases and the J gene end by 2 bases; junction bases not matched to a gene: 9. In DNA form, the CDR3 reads TGTGCCTGGAGTGTACCCTGGGCAGGGGGAAACACTGAAGCTTTCTTT. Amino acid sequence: CAWSVPWAGGNTEAFF. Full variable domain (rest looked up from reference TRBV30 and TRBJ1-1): SQTIHQWPATLVQPVGSPLSLECTVEGTSNPNLYWYRQAAGRGLQLLFYSVGIGQISSEVPQNLSASRPQDRQFILSSKKLLLSDSGFYLCAWSVPWAGGNTEAFFGQGTRLTVV.

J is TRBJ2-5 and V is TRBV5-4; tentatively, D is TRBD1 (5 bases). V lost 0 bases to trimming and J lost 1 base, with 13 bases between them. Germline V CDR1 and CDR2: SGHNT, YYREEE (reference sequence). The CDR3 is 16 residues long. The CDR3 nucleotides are TGTGCCAGCAGCTTGGGCGCAGGGAACAGCCAAGAGACCCAGTACTTC. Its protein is CASSLGAGNSQETQYF.

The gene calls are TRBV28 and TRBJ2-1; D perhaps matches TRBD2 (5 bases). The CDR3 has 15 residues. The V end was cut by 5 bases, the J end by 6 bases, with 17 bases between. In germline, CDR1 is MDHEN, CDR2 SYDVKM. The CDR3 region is CASSLGGHSGNEQFF. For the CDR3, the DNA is TGTGCCAGCAGTCTAGGCGGGCACTCGGGCAATGAGCAGTTCTTC.

The CDR3 is CASRLEGQGIQYF. The CDR3 DNA reads TGTGCCAGCAGGCTCGAGGGCCAAGGCATTCAGTACTTC. The V call is TRBV6-5, the J call TRBJ2-4, with D maybe TRBD2 (5 bases). CDR1 is MNHEY and CDR2 is SVGAGI in the germline V gene. The V end lost 6 bases, the J end lost 9 bases, and 15 bases lay between the germline ends. The CDR3 consists of 13 residues.

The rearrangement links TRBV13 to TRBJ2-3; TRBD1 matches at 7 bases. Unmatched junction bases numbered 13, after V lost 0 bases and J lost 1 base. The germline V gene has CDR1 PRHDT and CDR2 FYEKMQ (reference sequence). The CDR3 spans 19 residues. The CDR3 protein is CASSLGDVIGGVGTDTQYF. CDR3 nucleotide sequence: TGTGCCAGCAGCTTAGGGGATGTTATAGGGGGCGTGGGCACAGATACGCAGTATTTT.

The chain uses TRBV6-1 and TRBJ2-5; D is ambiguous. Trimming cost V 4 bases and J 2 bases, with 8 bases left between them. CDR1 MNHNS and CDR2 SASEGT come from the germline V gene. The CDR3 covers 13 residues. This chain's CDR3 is CASSVRQQETQYF. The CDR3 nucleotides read TGTGCCAGCAGTGTTCGCCAGCAAGAGACCCAGTACTTC.

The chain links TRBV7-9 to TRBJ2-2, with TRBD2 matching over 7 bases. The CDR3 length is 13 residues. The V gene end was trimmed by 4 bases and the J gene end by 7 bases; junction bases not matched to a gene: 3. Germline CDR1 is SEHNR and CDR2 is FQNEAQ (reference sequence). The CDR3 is CASSSTSVGELFF. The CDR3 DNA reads TGTGCCAGCAGCTCCACTAGCGTCGGGGAGCTGTTTTTT.

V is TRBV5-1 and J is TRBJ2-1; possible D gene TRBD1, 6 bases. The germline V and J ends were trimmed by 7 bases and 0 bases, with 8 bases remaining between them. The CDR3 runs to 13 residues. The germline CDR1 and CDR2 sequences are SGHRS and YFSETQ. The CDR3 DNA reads TGCGCCAGCCAGGACAGCTCCTACAATGAGCAGTTCTTC. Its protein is CASQDSSYNEQFF. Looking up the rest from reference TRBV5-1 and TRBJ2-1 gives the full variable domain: KAGVTQTPRYLIKTRGQQVTLSCSPISGHRSVSWYQQTPGQGLQFLFEYFSETQRNKGNFPGRFSGRQFSNSRSEMNVSTLELGDSALYLCASQDSSYNEQFFGPGTRLTVL.

The CDR3 bases are TGTGCCAGTAGTTATCCGGGACAGCTCAATGAGCAGTTCTTC. It specifies CASSYPGQLNEQFF. The rearrangement uses TRBV19 and TRBJ2-1, with 7 bases lining up with TRBD1. Germline V gives CDR1 LNHDA, CDR2 SQIVND (reference sequence). The CDR3 extends over 14 amino acids. Trimming at V came to 5 bases and at J to 6 bases, leaving 7 bases not matched to a gene.

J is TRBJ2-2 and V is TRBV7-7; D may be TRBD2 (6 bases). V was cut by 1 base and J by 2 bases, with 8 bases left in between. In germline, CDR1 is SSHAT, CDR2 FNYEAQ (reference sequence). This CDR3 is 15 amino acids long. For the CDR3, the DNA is TGTGCCAGCAGCTTAGGCGGGGTCAACACCGGGGAGCTGTTTTTT. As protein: CASSLGGVNTGELFF.

The chain's CDR3 is CASSPKVAASTDTQYF. CDR3 coding DNA: TGTGCCAGCTCACCAAAGGTAGCGGCTAGCACAGATACGCAGTATTTT. The rearrangement uses TRBV18 and TRBJ2-3, with TRBD2 as a possible D gene (6 bases). The CDR3 runs 16 residues. Germline lookup yields CDR1 KGHSH and CDR2 LQKENI. The V and J ends lost 2 bases and 0 bases respectively, with 12 bases between them. The complete variable domain, with remaining parts taken from reference TRBV18 and TRBJ2-3, reads NAGVMQNPRHLVRRRGQEARLRCSPMKGHSHVYWYRQLPEEGLKFMVYLQKENIIDESGMPKERFSAEFPKEGPSILRIQQVVRGDSAAYFCASSPKVAASTDTQYFGPGTRLTVL.

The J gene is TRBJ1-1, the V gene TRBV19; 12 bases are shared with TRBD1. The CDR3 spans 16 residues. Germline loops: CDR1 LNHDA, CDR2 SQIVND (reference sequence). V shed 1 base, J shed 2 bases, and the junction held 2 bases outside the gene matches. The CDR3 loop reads CASSIVGTGGNTEAFF. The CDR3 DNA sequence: TGTGCCAGTAGTATAGTGGGGACAGGGGGCAACACTGAAGCTTTCTTT.

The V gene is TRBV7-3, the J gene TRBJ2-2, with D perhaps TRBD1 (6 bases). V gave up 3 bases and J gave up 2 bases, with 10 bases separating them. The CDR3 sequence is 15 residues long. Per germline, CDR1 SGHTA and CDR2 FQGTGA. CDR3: CASSFSGVNTGELFF. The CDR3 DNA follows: TGTGCCAGCAGCTTCTCAGGGGTTAACACCGGGGAGCTGTTTTTT.

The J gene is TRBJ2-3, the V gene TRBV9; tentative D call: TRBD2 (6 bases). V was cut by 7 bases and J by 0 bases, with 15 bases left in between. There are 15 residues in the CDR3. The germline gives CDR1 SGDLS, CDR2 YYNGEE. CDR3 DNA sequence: TGTGCCAGCTCCTTACTAGCAGCTAGCACAGATACGCAGTATTTT. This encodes CASSLLAASTDTQYF.

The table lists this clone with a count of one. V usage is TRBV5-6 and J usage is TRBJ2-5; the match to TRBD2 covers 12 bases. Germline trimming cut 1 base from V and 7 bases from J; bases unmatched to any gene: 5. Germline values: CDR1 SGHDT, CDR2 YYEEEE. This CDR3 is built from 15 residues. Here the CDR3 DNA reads TGTGCCAGCAGCTTGCTAGCGGGAGGGCCGGGGACCCAGTACTTC. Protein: CASSLLAGGPGTQYF.

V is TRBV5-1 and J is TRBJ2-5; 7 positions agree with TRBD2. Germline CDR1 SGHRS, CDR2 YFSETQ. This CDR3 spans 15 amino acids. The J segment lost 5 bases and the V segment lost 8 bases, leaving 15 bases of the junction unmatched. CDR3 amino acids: CASSLLAQERETQYF. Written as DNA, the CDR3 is TGCGCCAGTTCCCTACTAGCGCAAGAAAGGGAGACCCAGTACTTC. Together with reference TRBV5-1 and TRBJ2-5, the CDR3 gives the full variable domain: KAGVTQTPRYLIKTRGQQVTLSCSPISGHRSVSWYQQTPGQGLQFLFEYFSETQRNKGNFPGRFSGRQFSNSRSEMNVSTLELGDSALYLCASSLLAQERETQYFGPGTRLLVL.

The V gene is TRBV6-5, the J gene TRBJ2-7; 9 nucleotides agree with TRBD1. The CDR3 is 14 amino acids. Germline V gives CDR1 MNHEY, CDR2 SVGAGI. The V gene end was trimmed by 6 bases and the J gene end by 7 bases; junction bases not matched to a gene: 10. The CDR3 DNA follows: TGTGCCAGCAGCCAGTGGGACAGGGCGAGGGAGCAGTACTTC. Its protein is CASSQWDRAREQYF.

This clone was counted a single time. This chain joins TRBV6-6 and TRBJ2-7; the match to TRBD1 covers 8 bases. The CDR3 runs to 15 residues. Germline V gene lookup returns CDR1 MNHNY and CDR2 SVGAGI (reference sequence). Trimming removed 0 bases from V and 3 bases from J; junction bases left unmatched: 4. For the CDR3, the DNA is TGTGCCAGCAGTTACTCGGGGACAGGCGGCTACGAGCAGTACTTC. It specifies CASSYSGTGGYEQYF.

In nucleotides, the CDR3 is TGTGCCAGCAATCCGGACAGGGCTGGGGCCAACGTCCTGACTTTC. It translates to CASNPDRAGANVLTF. V gene TRBV2 combines with J gene TRBJ2-6; 8 bases match TRBD1. V gave up 7 bases and J gave up 2 bases; unmatched junction bases: 4. The CDR3 is made up of 15 amino acids. CDR1 is SNHLY and CDR2 is FYNNEI in the germline V gene.

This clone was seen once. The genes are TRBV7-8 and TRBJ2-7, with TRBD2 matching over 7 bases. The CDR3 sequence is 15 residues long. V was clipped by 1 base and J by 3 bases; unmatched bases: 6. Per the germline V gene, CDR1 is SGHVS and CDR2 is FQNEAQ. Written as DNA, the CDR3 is TGTGCCAGCAGCTTAGTGGCGGGAGTGGGCTACGAGCAGTACTTC. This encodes CASSLVAGVGYEQYF.

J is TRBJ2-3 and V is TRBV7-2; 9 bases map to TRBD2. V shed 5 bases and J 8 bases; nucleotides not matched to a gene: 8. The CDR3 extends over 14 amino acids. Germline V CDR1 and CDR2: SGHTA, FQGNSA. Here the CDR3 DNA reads TGTGCCAGCAGCCCAGGGGCGGGAGGGGGTACGCAGTATTTT. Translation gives CASSPGAGGGTQYF.

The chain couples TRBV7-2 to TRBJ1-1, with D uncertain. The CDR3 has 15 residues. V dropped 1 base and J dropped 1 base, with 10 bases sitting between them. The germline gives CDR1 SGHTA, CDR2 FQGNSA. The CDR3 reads CASSLVGGGNTEAFF. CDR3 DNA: TGTGCCAGCAGCTTAGTAGGTGGCGGGAACACTGAAGCTTTCTTT.